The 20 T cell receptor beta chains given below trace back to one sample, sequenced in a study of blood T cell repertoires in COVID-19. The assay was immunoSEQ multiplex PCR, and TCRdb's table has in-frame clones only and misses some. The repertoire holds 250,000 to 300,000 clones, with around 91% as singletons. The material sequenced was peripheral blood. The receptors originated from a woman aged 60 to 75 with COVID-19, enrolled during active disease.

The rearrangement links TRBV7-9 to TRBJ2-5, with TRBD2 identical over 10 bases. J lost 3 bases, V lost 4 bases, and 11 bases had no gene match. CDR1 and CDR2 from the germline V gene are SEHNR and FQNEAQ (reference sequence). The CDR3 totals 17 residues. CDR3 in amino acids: CASSSAPAGGLKETQYF. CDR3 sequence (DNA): TGTGCCAGCAGCTCGGCCCCAGCGGGGGGGCTAAAAGAGACCCAGTACTTC.

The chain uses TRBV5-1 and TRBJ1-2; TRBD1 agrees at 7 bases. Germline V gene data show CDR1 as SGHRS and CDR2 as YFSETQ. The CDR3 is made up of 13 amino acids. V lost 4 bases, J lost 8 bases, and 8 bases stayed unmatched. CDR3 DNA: TGCGCCAGCAGCGAATCGACAGGGTCGGGCTACACCTTC. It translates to CASSESTGSGYTF.

CDR3 amino acids: CASKREGNSYNSPLHF. The CDR3 nucleotides are TGTGCCAGCAAAAGGGAGGGCAACTCCTATAATTCACCCCTCCACTTT. The V gene is TRBV27, the J gene TRBJ1-6; D gene uncertain. Germline V gene sequence: CDR1 MNHEY, CDR2 SMNVEV (reference sequence). This CDR3 has 16 amino acids. With 7 bases removed from V and 0 bases from J, the gap between germline ends came to 13 bases.

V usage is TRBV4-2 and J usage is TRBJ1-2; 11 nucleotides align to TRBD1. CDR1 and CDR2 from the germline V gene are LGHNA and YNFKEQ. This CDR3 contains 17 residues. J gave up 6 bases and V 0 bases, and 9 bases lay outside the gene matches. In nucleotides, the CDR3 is TGTGCCAGCAGCCAAGATCGGGACAGGGGGGAAGAGGATGGCTACACCTTC. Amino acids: CASSQDRDRGEEDGYTF.

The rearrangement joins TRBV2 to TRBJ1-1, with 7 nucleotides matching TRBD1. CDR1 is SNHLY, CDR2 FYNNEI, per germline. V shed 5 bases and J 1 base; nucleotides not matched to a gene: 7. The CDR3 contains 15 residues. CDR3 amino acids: CASSQGETENTEAFF. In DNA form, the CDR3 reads TGTGCCAGCAGTCAGGGGGAGACCGAGAACACTGAAGCTTTCTTT.

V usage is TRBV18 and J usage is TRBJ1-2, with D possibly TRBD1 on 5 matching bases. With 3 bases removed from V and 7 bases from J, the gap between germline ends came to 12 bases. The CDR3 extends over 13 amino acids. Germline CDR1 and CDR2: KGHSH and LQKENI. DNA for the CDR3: TGTGCCAGCTCACCGTCCGGGACTACTGGCTACACCTTC. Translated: CASSPSGTTGYTF. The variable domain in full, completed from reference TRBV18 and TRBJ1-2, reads NAGVMQNPRHLVRRRGQEARLRCSPMKGHSHVYWYRQLPEEGLKFMVYLQKENIIDESGMPKERFSAEFPKEGPSILRIQQVVRGDSAAYFCASSPSGTTGYTFGSGTRLTVV.

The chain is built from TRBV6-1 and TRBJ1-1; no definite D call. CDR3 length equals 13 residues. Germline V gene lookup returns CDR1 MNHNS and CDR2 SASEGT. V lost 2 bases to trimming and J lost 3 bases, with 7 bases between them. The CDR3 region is CASSELRDTEAFF. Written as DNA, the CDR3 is TGTGCCAGCAGTGAACTGAGGGACACTGAAGCTTTCTTT.

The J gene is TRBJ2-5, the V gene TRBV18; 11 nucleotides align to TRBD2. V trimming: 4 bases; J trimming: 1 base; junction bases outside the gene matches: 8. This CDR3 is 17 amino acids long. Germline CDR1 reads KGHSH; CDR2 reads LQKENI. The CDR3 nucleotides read TGTGCCAGCTCACTGCCCGAAACTAGCGGGGGCCAAGAGACCCAGTACTTC. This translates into CASSLPETSGGQETQYF.

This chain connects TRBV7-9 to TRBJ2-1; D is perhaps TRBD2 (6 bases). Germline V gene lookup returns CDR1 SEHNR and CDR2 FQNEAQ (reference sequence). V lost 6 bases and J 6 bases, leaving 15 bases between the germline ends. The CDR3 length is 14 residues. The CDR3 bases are TGTGCCAGCAGGGGGACTGGGACTTCCAATGAGCAGTTCTTC. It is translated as CASRGTGTSNEQFF.

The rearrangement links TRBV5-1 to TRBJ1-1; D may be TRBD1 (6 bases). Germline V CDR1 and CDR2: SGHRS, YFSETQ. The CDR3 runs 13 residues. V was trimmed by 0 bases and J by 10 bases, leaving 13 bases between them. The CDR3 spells CASSLDQGRGAFF. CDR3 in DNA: TGCGCCAGCAGCTTGGATCAGGGGCGCGGAGCTTTCTTT.

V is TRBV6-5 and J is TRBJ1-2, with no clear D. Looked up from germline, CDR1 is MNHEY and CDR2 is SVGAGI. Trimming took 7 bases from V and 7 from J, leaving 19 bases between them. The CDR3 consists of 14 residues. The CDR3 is CASIREGYLTGYTF. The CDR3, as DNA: TGTGCCAGCATCCGGGAAGGTTATTTAACTGGCTACACCTTC.

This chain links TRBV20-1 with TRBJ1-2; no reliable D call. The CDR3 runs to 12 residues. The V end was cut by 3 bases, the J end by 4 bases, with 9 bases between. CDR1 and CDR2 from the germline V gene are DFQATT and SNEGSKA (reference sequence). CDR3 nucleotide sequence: TGCAGTGCTAGTCTGGAGACCTATGGCTACACCTTC. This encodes CSASLETYGYTF.

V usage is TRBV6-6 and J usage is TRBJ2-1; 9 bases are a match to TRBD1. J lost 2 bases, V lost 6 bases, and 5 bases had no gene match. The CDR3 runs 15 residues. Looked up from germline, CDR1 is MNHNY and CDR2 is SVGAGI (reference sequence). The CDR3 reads CASSPRQGAYNEQFF. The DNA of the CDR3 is TGTGCCAGCAGCCCAAGACAGGGGGCCTACAATGAGCAGTTCTTC.

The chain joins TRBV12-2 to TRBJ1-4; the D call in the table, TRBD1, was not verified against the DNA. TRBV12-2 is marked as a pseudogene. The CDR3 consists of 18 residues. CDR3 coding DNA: TGTGCAAGTCGCCCCCCGGGACAGGGGGCGAAAGCTAATGAAAAACTGTTTTTT. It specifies CASRPPGQGAKANEKLFF.

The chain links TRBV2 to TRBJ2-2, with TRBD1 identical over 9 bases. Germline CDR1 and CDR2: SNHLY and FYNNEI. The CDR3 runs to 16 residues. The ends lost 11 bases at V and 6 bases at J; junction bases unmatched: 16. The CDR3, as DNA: TGTGCCCGAAAAGGCGGGACAGGGAATTTTGCCGGGGAGCTGTTTTTT. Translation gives CARKGGTGNFAGELFF. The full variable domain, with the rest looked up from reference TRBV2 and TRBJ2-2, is EPEVTQTPSHQVTQMGQEVILRCVPISNHLYFYWYRQILGQKVEFLVSFYNNEISEKSEIFDDQFSVERPDGSNFTLKIRSTKLEDSAMYFCARKGGTGNFAGELFFGEGSRLTVL.

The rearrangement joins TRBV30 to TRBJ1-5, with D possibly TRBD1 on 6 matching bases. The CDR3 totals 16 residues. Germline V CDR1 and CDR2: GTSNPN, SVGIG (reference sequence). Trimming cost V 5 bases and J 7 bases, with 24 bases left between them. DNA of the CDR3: TGTGCCTGGGATACAGGGAATAGAGGGGACGCACAGCCCCAGCATTTT. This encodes CAWDTGNRGDAQPQHF.

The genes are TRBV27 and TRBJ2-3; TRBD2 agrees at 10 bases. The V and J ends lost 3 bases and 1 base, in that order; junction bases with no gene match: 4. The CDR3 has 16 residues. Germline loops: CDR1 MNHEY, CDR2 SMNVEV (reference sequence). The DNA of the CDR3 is TGTGCCAGCAGTTTTAGGCTAGCGGGGGGCACAGATACGCAGTATTTT. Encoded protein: CASSFRLAGGTDTQYF.

The CDR3 DNA sequence: TGTGCCAGTAGTACGACAGGGGGCGTCTATGGCTACACCTTC. Amino acids: CASSTTGGVYGYTF. The V call is TRBV19, the J call TRBJ1-2, with 10 positions matching TRBD1. The CDR3 consists of 14 residues. The V gene's germline CDR1 is LNHDA and CDR2 SQIVND (reference sequence). Trimming at V came to 4 bases and at J to 4 bases, leaving 3 bases not matched to a gene.

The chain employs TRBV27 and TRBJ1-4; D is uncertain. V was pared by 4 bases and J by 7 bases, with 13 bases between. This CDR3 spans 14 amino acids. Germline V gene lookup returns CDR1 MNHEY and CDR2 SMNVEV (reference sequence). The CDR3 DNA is TGTGCCAGCAGTTACAGTGAACGGGGTGAAAAACTGTTTTTT. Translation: CASSYSERGEKLFF.

The CDR3, as DNA: TGCGCCAGCAGCTTTGCGGGGGACTCCTCTGGAAACACCATATATTTT. Translated: CASSFAGDSSGNTIYF. This chain connects TRBV5-1 to TRBJ1-3; D may be TRBD1 (5 bases). Germline values: CDR1 SGHRS, CDR2 YFSETQ. V was cut by 2 bases and J by 0 bases, with 12 bases left in between. The CDR3 runs to 16 residues.